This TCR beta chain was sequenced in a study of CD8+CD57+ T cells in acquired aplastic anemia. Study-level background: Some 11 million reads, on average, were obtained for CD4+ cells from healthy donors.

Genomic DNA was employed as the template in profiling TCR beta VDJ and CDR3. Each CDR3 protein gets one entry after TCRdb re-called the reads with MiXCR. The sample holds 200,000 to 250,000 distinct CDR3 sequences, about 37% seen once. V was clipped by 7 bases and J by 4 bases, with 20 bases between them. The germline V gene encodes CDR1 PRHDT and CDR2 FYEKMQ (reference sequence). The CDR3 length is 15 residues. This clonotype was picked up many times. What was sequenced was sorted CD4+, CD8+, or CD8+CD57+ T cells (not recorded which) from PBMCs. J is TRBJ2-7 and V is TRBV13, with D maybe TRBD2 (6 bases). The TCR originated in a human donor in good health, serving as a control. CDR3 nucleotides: TGTGCCAGCACCACGTACCCGGGGGTGTATTACGAGCAGTACTTC. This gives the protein CASTTYPGVYYEQYF.